This TCR beta chain was captured in a study of technical replicates of blood from a handful of donors. The CDR3 sequence is 13 residues long. V dropped 8 bases and J dropped 6 bases, with 13 bases sitting between them. The germline CDR1 and CDR2 sequences are MNHNS and SASEGT. Assay used: immunoSEQ multiplex PCR; TCRdb lists only in-frame clones, some missing. This sample has about 100,000 clones, with under 97% found just once. The sequence was collected from a human donor in good health. The chain is built from TRBV6-1 and TRBJ2-2; D is possibly TRBD2 (6 bases). The sequenced sample was T cells isolated from PBMCs. The DNA for the CDR3 is TGTGCCAGCGTTAACCTAGCGCCCGGGGAGCTGTTTTTT. This encodes CASVNLAPGELFF.